This T cell receptor (beta chain) was retrieved from a study of blood T cell repertoires in COVID-19. In the study overall: Both acute and convalescent COVID-19 samples were obtained from the United States, Italy and Spain. The cDNA or gDNA used as material had been derived from T cells, B-cell-depleted T cells, or PBMCs.

Original processing methods: Amplification of reference gene primers was used by the study to estimate nucleated cell counts. TCRdb's copy holds only in-frame clones and misses some; the assay was immunoSEQ multiplex PCR. V and J calls and clone size come straight from that table; D and trimming were deduced from the DNA. The data contain roughly 190,000 clones, roughly nine tenths of them singletons. This receptor was identified in a woman aged 80 or over in a cohort sampled during active or convalescent COVID-19. Sequencing was performed on peripheral blood.

The CDR3 protein is CASSLELRSGTQYF. The CDR3 DNA sequence: TGTGCCAGCAGCTTAGAATTGCGTTCGGGGACCCAGTACTTC. The chain carries TRBV7-2 and TRBJ2-5; D gene unclear. CDR1 and CDR2 from the germline V gene are SGHTA and FQGNSA. With 1 base removed from V and 7 bases from J, the gap between germline ends came to 13 bases. CDR3 length equals 14 residues.